These 10 T cell receptor beta chains came from one sample sequenced in a study of T cells in Graves' hyperthyroidism and ophthalmopathy. Amplified regions were TCR beta CDR3 sequences from RNA transcripts. The TCR CDR3 first-round RT-PCR relied on the HTBI primer set. From the multiplex PCR reads, TCRdb called clonotypes with MiXCR, one entry per CDR3 protein. There are over 250,000 distinct CDR3 sequences in the sample; 22% occur only once, and roughly 60% lies in the top ten. The sample taken for sequencing was blood. The receptor set was obtained from a man in his thirties or forties with Graves' ophthalmopathy.

The chain has TRBV18 and TRBJ2-7, with a tentative D call TRBD1 (6 bases). V lost 4 bases and J 3 bases, leaving 22 bases between the germline ends. Germline values: CDR1 KGHSH, CDR2 LQKENI. The CDR3 sequence is 17 residues long. This chain's CDR3 is CASSRHKTGGAVYEQYF. The CDR3 DNA reads as TGTGCCAGCTCACGACATAAGACAGGTGGGGCCGTCTACGAGCAGTACTTC. Supplemented by reference TRBV18 and TRBJ2-7, the full variable domain reads NAGVMQNPRHLVRRRGQEARLRCSPMKGHSHVYWYRQLPEEGLKFMVYLQKENIIDESGMPKERFSAEFPKEGPSILRIQQVVRGDSAAYFCASSRHKTGGAVYEQYFGPGTRLTVT.

The CDR3 region is CASSSRDNVQETQYF. The CDR3 DNA reads TGTGCCAGCAGTTCTCGGGACAACGTACAAGAGACCCAGTACTTC. This rearrangement joins TRBV3-1 to TRBJ2-5, with D perhaps TRBD1 (6 bases). CDR3 length equals 15 residues. Germline V CDR1 and CDR2: LGHDT, YNNKEL (reference sequence). V was pared by 6 bases and J by 2 bases, with 16 bases between.

This clonotype was recorded a few times. J is TRBJ2-5 and V is TRBV28; 8 bases line up with TRBD2. Germline CDR1 reads MDHEN; CDR2 reads SYDVKM. V lost 2 bases, J lost 4 bases, and 9 bases stayed unmatched. The CDR3 has 16 residues. In DNA form, the CDR3 reads TGTGCCAGCAGTTTAAGTGTCGGGGGGGGAGGAGAGACCCAGTACTTC. It is translated as CASSLSVGGGGETQYF.

As concerns this clonotype: A read error may be the cause here, since a much bigger clone is one base away. The CDR3 nucleotides read TGTGCCAGCTCAGCGCGACAGGGAGGCCAGCCCCAGCATTTT. Its protein product is CASSARQGGQPQHF. The rearrangement links TRBV18 to TRBJ1-5, with 7 bases aligning to TRBD1. Germline CDR1 reads KGHSH; CDR2 reads LQKENI. The ends lost 5 bases at V and 7 bases at J; junction bases unmatched: 8. The CDR3 length is 14 residues.

This clonotype was picked up many times. J is TRBJ1-5 and V is TRBV2, with D hard to call. Germline values: CDR1 SNHLY, CDR2 FYNNEI. The V end lost 6 bases, the J end lost 0 bases, and 9 bases lay between the germline ends. The CDR3 consists of 14 residues. This chain's CDR3 is CASRGSISNQPQHF. In DNA form, the CDR3 reads TGTGCCAGCAGGGGGTCCATTAGCAATCAGCCCCAGCATTTT. Full variable domain (remainder filled in from reference TRBV2 and TRBJ1-5): EPEVTQTPSHQVTQMGQEVILRCVPISNHLYFYWYRQILGQKVEFLVSFYNNEISEKSEIFDDQFSVERPDGSNFTLKIRSTKLEDSAMYFCASRGSISNQPQHFGDGTRLSIL.

The table lists this clonotype with many counts. This chain joins TRBV28 and TRBJ1-2; no definite D call. The CDR3 runs to 12 residues. Looked up from germline, CDR1 is MDHEN and CDR2 is SYDVKM. Trimming left V 2 bases short and J 6 bases short, with 7 bases between. The CDR3 loop reads CASSLPFHGYTF. CDR3 nucleotides: TGTGCCAGCAGTTTACCCTTTCATGGCTACACCTTC.

This clonotype has only a few counts. The J gene is TRBJ1-1, the V gene TRBV9, with D unresolved. The germline V and J ends were trimmed by 0 bases and 3 bases, with 9 bases remaining between them. There are 14 residues in the CDR3. From germline, CDR1 is SGDLS and CDR2 YYNGEE. CDR3 nucleotide sequence: TGTGCCAGCAGCGTAGAAGCCGGCCACACTGAAGCTTTCTTT. It yields the protein CASSVEAGHTEAFF.

V gene TRBV3-1 combines with J gene TRBJ2-3; D is unclear. The CDR3 is made up of 14 amino acids. V was clipped by 1 base and J by 10 bases, with 15 bases between them. Germline V gene sequence: CDR1 LGHDT, CDR2 YNNKEL (reference sequence). The CDR3 coding sequence is TGTGCCAGCAGCCAAGGTTTGATGGGCTGGGCGCAGTATTTT. It translates to CASSQGLMGWAQYF.

The chain carries TRBV25-1 and TRBJ1-2; TRBD1 might be the D (5 bases). Germline V gene lookup returns CDR1 MGHDK and CDR2 SYGVNS. This CDR3 is 14 amino acids long. V shed 10 bases and J shed 8 bases, with 23 bases lying between them. Here the CDR3 DNA reads TGTGCCACCGAAACCCCAGGGTCCCCGCGGGGCTACACCTTC. Protein product: CATETPGSPRGYTF.

This clonotype was counted at least ten times. The rearrangement links TRBV20-1 to TRBJ2-6; 10 nucleotides match TRBD1. CDR1 and CDR2 (germline): DFQATT, SNEGSKA (reference sequence). Trimming removed 4 bases from V and 2 bases from J; junction bases left unmatched: 5. The CDR3 is 16 residues long. In nucleotides, the CDR3 is TGCAGTGCTAACGGGGACAGGGGAGCTGGGGCCAACGTCCTGACTTTC. Translation gives CSANGDRGAGANVLTF.